The T cell receptor beta chain under discussion was sequenced for a study of T cell responses to AZD1222 COVID-19 vaccine. The study's findings and limits: Regions 160-218 and 743-854 dominated among vaccine-associated CD4 TCRs spanning spike. Donors skewed white British and female; clonal diversity was possibly underestimated. Seropositive AZD1222 recipients at baseline numbered only 5 or 6.

Regarding this clone: Its target is not known.

The CDR3 consists of 13 residues. Trimming cost V 5 bases and J 1 base, with 8 bases left between them. Germline assignment: CDR1 LNHNV and CDR2 YYDKDF (reference sequence). Assay used: immunoSEQ multiplex PCR; TCRdb lists only in-frame clones, some missing. The sample has 110,000 to 150,000 clones; 80% to 90% are singletons. V gene TRBV15 combines with J gene TRBJ1-2, with no clear D. The specimen was peripheral blood, collected on day 0 of AZD1222 vaccination. The TCR was taken from an adult in good health. Written as DNA, the CDR3 is TGTGCCACCAGCGAGCAGCGTAACTATGGCTACACCTTC. Translated, it gives CATSEQRNYGYTF.